This T cell receptor beta chain stems from a study of cytomegalovirus exposure and HLA in healthy donors. Primers included in the PCR were 60 Vbeta and 13 Jbeta primers. TCRdb keeps only in-frame clones here, not all; method: immunoSEQ multiplex PCR. This table has 91,000 or so clones, 60% to 85% appearing once. The V gene lost 4 bases and the J gene lost 0 bases, with 4 bases spanning the gap. Germline CDR1 is MDHEN and CDR2 is SYDVKM. CDR3 length: 12 amino acids. The chain carries TRBV28 and TRBJ2-7; D gene uncertain. The source material was PBMCs. The receptor was derived from a man aged 30 to 45 in good health and CMV-seropositive. The chain's CDR3 is CASSSFSYEQYF. CDR3 coding DNA: TGTGCCAGCAGTTCCTTCTCCTACGAGCAGTACTTC.